This T cell receptor (beta chain) is from a study of cytomegalovirus exposure and HLA in healthy donors. On the study more broadly: Around 83% of several hundred genotyped donors fell in the Caucasian-associated ancestry cluster. Study observations and caveats: Earlier findings revealed that most TCR beta V segments proved productive either about 90% or about 30% of the time. A later analysis linked a missense DCLRE1C variant to TCR beta V- and J-gene trimming.

With regard to this clone: What it binds is unknown.

Nominal health characterized the donors when sampled, though unrecorded immune exposures were likely. Use of 60 Vbeta and 13 Jbeta primers characterized the PCR. Repertoires were generated with immunoSEQ multiplex PCR, while TCRdb's copy carries only in-frame clones and drops some. The repertoire has some 150,000 clones, about 80% of them found once; the top ten carry 1.3%. Material for sequencing was PBMCs. This TCR was sampled from a woman between 50 and 59 years old in good health and CMV-seronegative.

The CDR3 is CASSPVPDREEQYF. The DNA for the CDR3 is TGCGCCAGCAGCCCGGTCCCGGACAGAGAGGAGCAGTACTTC. The chain uses TRBV5-1 and TRBJ2-7; tentative D call: TRBD1 (6 bases). The V end was cut by 4 bases, the J end by 7 bases, with 18 bases between. This CDR3 contains 14 residues. CDR1 SGHRS and CDR2 YFSETQ come from the germline V gene. The full variable domain, with the rest looked up from reference TRBV5-1 and TRBJ2-7, is KAGVTQTPRYLIKTRGQQVTLSCSPISGHRSVSWYQQTPGQGLQFLFEYFSETQRNKGNFPGRFSGRQFSNSRSEMNVSTLELGDSALYLCASSPVPDREEQYFGPGTRLTVT.